A selection of T cell receptor beta chains follows, all from one sample in a study of blood T cell repertoires in COVID-19. This table comes from immunoSEQ multiplex PCR, and its TCRdb copy is limited to in-frame clones, with some not included. The data contain approximately 70,000 clones, roughly 90% of them singletons. Input material: peripheral blood. The receptor source for this set is a woman aged 55 to 70 with acute or convalescent COVID-19. CDR3s include the opening cysteine and the closing phenylalanine or tryptophan. A D gene is named only where the DNA matches it firmly. Part of the rows lack a size; the others show once, few, many or a class for expanded clones.

TRBD1 | TRBJ1-5 | - | 18 | TRBV18 | CASSPPGTGGRKNQPQHF | TGTGCCAGCTCACCACCGGGGACAGGGGGCCGTAAGAATCAGCCCCAGCATTTT
- | TRBJ1-3 | - | 15 | TRBV11-2 | CASSPHGPSGNTIYF | TGTGCCAGCAGCCCCCACGGTCCCTCTGGAAACACCATATATTTT
- | TRBJ1-2 | - | 11 | TRBV18 | CASSDRGGYTF | TGTGCCAGCTCAGACCGAGGAGGCTACACCTTC
- | TRBJ2-3 | - | 14 | TRBV15 | CATSREGEEDTQYF | TGTGCCACCAGCAGAGAAGGGGAGGAAGATACGCAGTATTTT
TRBD1 | TRBJ2-2 | once | 16 | TRBV9 | CASSPHRGMSTGELFF | TGTGCCAGCAGCCCCCACAGGGGGATGAGCACCGGGGAGCTGTTTTTT
- | TRBJ1-2 | - | 13 | TRBV6-5 | CASSNRANYGYTF | TGTGCCAGCAGCAACAGGGCTAACTATGGCTACACCTTC
- | TRBJ1-1 | - | 12 | TRBV11-2 | CASSSLGSRAFF | TGTGCCAGCAGCTCACTAGGGAGTCGGGCTTTCTTT
- | TRBJ2-2 | - | 11 | TRBV28 | CASGWPGELFF | TGTGCCAGCGGTTGGCCCGGGGAGCTGTTTTTT
- | TRBJ1-1 | - | 15 | TRBV3-1/TRBV3-2 | CASSHRQGPNTEAFF | TGTGCCAGCAGTCACCGACAAGGTCCGAACACTGAAGCTTTCTTT
TRBD2 | TRBJ2-1 | - | 17 | TRBV6-2/TRBV6-3 | CASSYLAGGPGEYEQFF | TGTGCCAGCAGTTACCTAGCGGGGGGGCCTGGCGAGTATGAGCAGTTCTTC
TRBD1 | TRBJ2-6 | - | 17 | TRBV19 | CASTSGTGPSGANVLTF | TGTGCCAGTACCTCTGGGACAGGGCCCTCTGGGGCCAACGTCCTGACTTTC
- | TRBJ1-2 | - | 14 | TRBV19 | CASSMGGGNYGYTF | TGTGCCAGTAGTATGGGGGGAGGAAACTATGGCTACACCTTC
TRBD2 | TRBJ2-1 | few | 15 | TRBV27 | CASSLRASGTGGQFF | TGTGCCAGCAGTTTAAGGGCTAGCGGGACGGGGGGGCAGTTCTTC
- | TRBJ1-2 | - | 15 | TRBV9 | CASSVGLGGFGGYTF | TGTGCCAGCAGCGTAGGGTTGGGGGGATTTGGAGGCTACACCTTC
- | TRBJ2-3 | - | 14 | TRBV19 | CASSLRLPTDTQYF | TGTGCCAGTAGTTTGAGGTTACCCACAGATACGCAGTATTTT
- | TRBJ1-4 | - | 15 | TRBV7-8 | CASSLFREKKEKLFF | TGTGCCAGCAGCTTATTTCGGGAGAAAAAGGAAAAACTGTTTTTT
TRBD1 | TRBJ2-4 | - | 16 | TRBV19 | CASSIEGTGGFNIQYF | TGTGCCAGTAGTATCGAGGGGACAGGGGGTTTCAACATTCAGTACTTC
TRBD2 | TRBJ2-1 | - | 16 | TRBV6-1 | CASSEDRLAGVGEQFF | TGTGCCAGCAGTGAAGACCGACTAGCGGGAGTTGGGGAGCAGTTCTTC
TRBD1 | TRBJ2-2 | - | 15 | TRBV9 | CASSPRDRTAGELFF | TGTGCCAGCAGCCCTCGGGACAGGACGGCCGGGGAGCTGTTTTTT
- | TRBJ1-1 | once | 19 | TRBV19 | CASSPSPRQARYPNTEAFF | TGTGCCAGTAGCCCTTCCCCAAGGCAGGCCCGCTACCCCAACACTGAAGCTTTCTTT
TRBD1 | TRBJ1-1 | - | 13 | TRBV9 | CASSADQGAEAFF | TGTGCCAGCAGCGCTGACCAGGGGGCTGAAGCTTTCTTT
TRBD1 | TRBJ2-3 | - | 17 | TRBV27 | CASGVVFGTGEQDTQYF | TGTGCCTCCGGGGTGGTCTTCGGGACAGGGGAACAAGATACGCAGTATTTT
- | TRBJ1-5 | - | 13 | TRBV10-3 | CATAPGVNQPQHF | TGTGCCACCGCCCCGGGGGTCAATCAGCCCCAGCATTTT
- | TRBJ1-1 | - | 11 | TRBV20-1 | CSARSGTEAFF | TGCAGTGCTAGGTCCGGGACTGAAGCTTTCTTT
- | TRBJ1-1 | - | 12 | TRBV2 | CASRSEGAEAFF | TGTGCCAGCCGGTCCGAGGGGGCTGAAGCTTTCTTT
- | TRBJ1-1 | - | 13 | TRBV29-1 | CSVERMMNTEAFF | TGCAGCGTCGAGCGGATGATGAACACTGAAGCTTTCTTT
TRBD2 | TRBJ2-2 | - | 17 | TRBV6-4 | CASSIAASGTNTGELFF | TGTGCCAGCAGTATTGCTGCTAGCGGAACTAACACCGGGGAGCTGTTTTTT
TRBD1 | TRBJ1-2 | - | 15 | TRBV6-2/TRBV6-3 | CASSYSAGGLSGYTF | TGTGCCAGCAGTTACTCTGCAGGGGGCCTAAGCGGCTACACCTTC
- | TRBJ2-3 | - | 14 | TRBV19 | CASSRRGRTDTQYF | TGTGCCAGTAGTAGGAGGGGGCGAACAGATACGCAGTATTTT
TRBD1 | TRBJ1-2 | once | 12 | TRBV4-1 | CASSQTGDGYTF | TGCGCCAGCAGCCAGACAGGGGACGGCTACACCTTC
- | TRBJ1-4 | - | 15 | TRBV28 | CASSSQTVPNEKLFF | TGTGCCAGCAGTTCACAGACAGTTCCTAATGAAAAACTGTTTTTT
- | TRBJ2-2 | - | 13 | TRBV11-2 | CASSPTVTGELFF | TGTGCCAGCAGCCCTACAGTCACCGGGGAGCTGTTTTTT
- | TRBJ2-1 | - | 15 | TRBV7-9 | CASSLGGVSYNEQFF | TGTGCCAGCAGCTTAGGGGGGGTGTCCTACAATGAGCAGTTCTTC
- | TRBJ2-3 | - | 14 | TRBV11-2 | CASSLAGVTDTQYF | TGTGCCAGCAGCTTAGCGGGGGTCACAGATACGCAGTATTTT
- | TRBJ1-1 | - | 13 | TRBV14 | CASSQALNTEAFF | TGTGCCAGCAGCCAAGCCTTGAACACTGAAGCTTTCTTT
- | TRBJ1-5 | - | 13 | TRBV30 | CAWRGDGGQPQHF | TGTGCCTGGAGGGGGGACGGGGGACAGCCCCAGCATTTT
- | TRBJ1-1 | few | 12 | TRBV29-1 | CSVFPGNTEAFF | TGCAGCGTTTTTCCGGGAAACACTGAAGCTTTCTTT
- | TRBJ2-3 | - | 15 | TRBV5-1 | CASSPVAKDTDTQYF | TGCGCCAGCAGCCCGGTTGCTAAAGACACAGATACGCAGTATTTT
- | TRBJ1-4 | once | 13 | TRBV12-3/TRBV12-4 | CASSQGVVKNCFF | -
TRBD1 | TRBJ1-5 | once | 15 | TRBV19 | CASSLQGAGNQPQHF | TGTGCCAGTAGTCTACAGGGGGCGGGCAATCAGCCCCAGCATTTT
TRBD2 | TRBJ2-3 | once | 16 | TRBV6-1 | CASSVLSGTSTDTQYF | TGTGCCAGCAGTGTACTTAGCGGGACAAGCACAGATACGCAGTATTTT
- | TRBJ2-3 | - | 14 | TRBV9 | CASSVEVARDTQYF | TGTGCCAGCAGCGTAGAGGTAGCCCGGGATACGCAGTATTTT
- | TRBJ2-5 | - | 15 | TRBV2 | CASSEYFGPQETQYF | TGTGCCAGCAGTGAATATTTTGGCCCTCAAGAGACCCAGTACTTC
- | TRBJ1-5 | - | 16 | TRBV19 | CASTGEIGYSNQPQHF | TGTGCCAGTACGGGGGAAATTGGGTATAGCAATCAGCCCCAGCATTTT
TRBD1 | TRBJ1-3 | - | 16 | TRBV19 | CASSTTGFNSGNTIYF | TGTGCCAGTAGTACGACAGGGTTTAACTCTGGAAACACCATATATTTT
- | TRBJ2-5 | once | 13 | TRBV2 | CASSAGPWETQYF | TGTGCCAGCAGCGCGGGACCGTGGGAGACCCAGTACTTC
- | TRBJ2-5 | - | 15 | TRBV28 | CASSDTGRRQIGWYF | TGTGCCAGCAGTGACACAGGTCGTAGGCAAATTGGGTGGTACTTC
- | TRBJ2-3 | - | 15 | TRBV5-1 | CASSLGDWERDTQYF | TGCGCCAGCAGCTTGGGGGACTGGGAGCGGGATACGCAGTATTTT
TRBD2 | TRBJ2-1 | - | 16 | TRBV7-2 | CASSGTSGRHYNEQFF | TGTGCCAGCAGCGGGACTAGCGGGAGGCATTACAATGAGCAGTTCTTC
TRBD1 | TRBJ1-2 | - | 12 | TRBV5-1 | CASSLSGTGCTF | TGCGCCAGCAGCTTGTCCGGGACAGGTTGCACCTTC
- | TRBJ1-4 | - | 15 | TRBV4-1 | CASSQDRGTNEKLFF | TGCGCCAGCAGCCAAGATAGGGGAACTAATGAAAAACTGTTTTTT
- | TRBJ1-6 | - | 17 | TRBV14 | CASSKWDGSSYNSPLHF | TGTGCCAGCAGCAAATGGGACGGGAGCTCCTATAATTCACCCCTCCACTTT
- | TRBJ2-3 | once | 14 | TRBV5-6 | CASSLGQLLDTQYF | TGTGCCAGCAGCTTGGGACAGTTACTAGATACGCAGTATTTT
- | TRBJ1-1 | - | 14 | TRBV6-5 | CASRDTWPGTEAFF | TGTGCCAGCAGGGACACTTGGCCGGGCACTGAAGCTTTCTTT
- | TRBJ1-1 | - | 12 | TRBV20-1 | CSASPQNTEAFF | TGCAGTGCTAGTCCCCAGAACACTGAAGCTTTCTTT